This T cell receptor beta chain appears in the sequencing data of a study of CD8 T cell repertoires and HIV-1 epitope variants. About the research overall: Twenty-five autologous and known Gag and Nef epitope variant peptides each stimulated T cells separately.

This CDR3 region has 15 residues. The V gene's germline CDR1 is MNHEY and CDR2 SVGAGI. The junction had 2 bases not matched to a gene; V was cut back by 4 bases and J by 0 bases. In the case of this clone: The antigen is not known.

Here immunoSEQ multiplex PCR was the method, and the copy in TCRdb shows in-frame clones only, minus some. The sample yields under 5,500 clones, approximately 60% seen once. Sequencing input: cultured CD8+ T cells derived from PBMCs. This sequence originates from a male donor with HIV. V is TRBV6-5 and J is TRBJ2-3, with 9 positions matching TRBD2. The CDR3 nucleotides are TGTGCCAGCAGTTCGACTAGCGGAAGCACAGATACGCAGTATTTT. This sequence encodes CASSSTSGSTDTQYF.